This T cell receptor (beta chain) was found in a study of cytomegalovirus exposure and HLA in healthy donors. Germline V gives CDR1 GTSNPN, CDR2 SVGIG (reference sequence). This CDR3 is built from 13 residues. V lost 4 bases to trimming and J lost 0 bases, with 9 bases between them. The PCR had 60 Vbeta and 13 Jbeta primers. Using immunoSEQ multiplex PCR, the repertoire was profiled, and TCRdb retains in-frame clones only, with some absent. The sample has 150,000 to 200,000 clones, around 80% seen once; the top ten hold 1.2% to 1.5%. In regard to this clone: Its antigen is unknown.

General observations from the study: The records held CMV serostatus as the only immune exposure information. Of the V segments, some could not be distinguished, including TRBV6-2 and TRBV6-3, and were excluded.

V gene TRBV30 combines with J gene TRBJ1-1; D is undetermined. The sample comprised PBMCs. The receptor's source is a woman in her 30s in good health and CMV-seropositive. The CDR3 sequence: CAWTTTLNTEAFF. The CDR3 nucleotides are TGTGCCTGGACCACTACATTGAACACTGAAGCTTTCTTT.